The present TCR beta chain was sequenced within a study of human T cells and chemical hapten exposure. In the study overall: From small differences in pooled library volume came most of the variation in per-sample TCR yields. The study, taken as a whole, reports: Once DPC sensitization occurred, TCRs above 1 in 1000 frequency showed no change.

V dropped 5 bases and J dropped 5; count of bases not matched to a gene: 9. The CDR3 runs 14 residues. Germline values: CDR1 SEHNR, CDR2 FQNEAQ (reference sequence). Many counts were recorded for this clonotype. Antigen unknown. As for time point: healthy volunteer bleed at 6 weeks. The study extracted total RNA from unfractionated whole blood. For the library, individual cDNA molecules each received unique molecular identifiers. Per the authors' pipeline: TCR counts had a median of about 92,000 per sample and spanned about 23,224 to 750,000. From the RACE reads, TCRdb called clonotypes with MiXCR, one entry per CDR3 protein. The V and J calls come from TCRdb's annotation, not from the publication. The sample includes fewer than 50,000 distinct CDR3 sequences, about 3.5% of them seen just once.

This receptor was obtained from a human donor in good health. Some clones in this sample may be carry-over from other donors' samples. Sequencing was carried out using whole blood. The V call is TRBV7-9, the J call TRBJ2-7; 7 bases map to TRBD2. The CDR3 protein is CASSASLRGDEQYF. CDR3 nucleotides: TGTGCCAGCAGCGCCTCCCTTCGGGGGGACGAGCAGTACTTC.